Detailed here is one T cell receptor (beta chain). No cognate antigen has been identified for it. Base-call qualities are not available, and no considerably larger clone is one nucleotide away. The cohort was made up of under 800 healthy bone marrow donors. At the time of sampling, every cohort member was nominally healthy, though immune exposures that went unrecorded were likely present. The donor tested CMV seronegative and was one of the 352 seronegative cohort members. Each donor provided a peripheral blood sample, and peripheral blood mononuclear cells were used for TCR beta sequencing. The Qiagen DNeasy Blood Extraction Kit was used to extract genomic DNA from the blood cell samples. These data are taken from a study of cytomegalovirus exposure and HLA in healthy donors listed by TCRdb under 2017. Looking at the study overall: According to an earlier analysis of a few hundred of the donors, about 179 million T cells yielded 90 million to 130 million unique TCR beta sequences and less than 300 Gb of sequence data. Donor age, sex, ethnicity and CMV serostatus were compiled together with the repertoire data. Along with the roughly 610-subject first cohort, a separate validation cohort of over a hundred different subjects was used. The study combined high-throughput TCR immunosequencing, statistical association of individual TCRs with disease status, and machine learning to predict cytomegalovirus infection status. The genetic ancestry cluster associated with self-reported Caucasian donors included 80% to 90% of the approximately 430 genotyped donors. Both class I and class II loci were covered by HLA typing, at four-digit resolution. Roughly 300 gigabases of sequencing data and tens of millions of unique TCR sequences were included in an early release covering about 620 HLA-typed donors. In a later genetic analysis, genome-wide SNP genotypes for about 65% of the 666 donors were used, and that subset was treated as a discovery cohort. A handful of DR-DQ haplotypes were handled as single units for association and clustering because linkage in the cohort was strong. To study patterns of TCR occurrence, a later analysis re-analyzed previously published TCR beta repertoires from under 750 donors and added high-resolution HLA genotyping. Among about 360 genotyped donors of the cohort, an average of roughly 240,000 unique TCR beta nucleotide sequences were sequenced per donor, 15% to 20% of them non-productive. The aim of the study was to test whether cataloging public T cell receptors could identify signatures of past pathogen exposure. In an earlier analysis of a few hundred of the donors, high-throughput TCR beta sequencing was used to judge whether each TCR beta V gene segment behaved as functional or pseudogenic. All discovery cohort repertoires had been generated using a single sequencing platform. Using immunosequencing, the study profiled T cell repertoires from approximately 700 subjects and related those repertoires to cytomegalovirus serostatus. The number of donors typed differed by locus, with about 620-630 for A, B, C, DRB1 and DQB1, around 500 for DQA1, some 570 for DPA1, and around 450 for DPB1. Rather than using new phenotypic data, the later analysis identified candidate immune exposures from TCR beta sequences and from how often those sequences occurred across donors.

Library preparation employed the immunoSEQ multiplex PCR assay. For the multiplex PCR, a mixture combining 60 forward primers for TCR Vbeta segments and 13 reverse primers for TCR Jbeta segments was used. Amplification of the CDR3 region of rearranged TCR beta genes was performed with a multiplex PCR assay on genomic DNA. On the Illumina HiSeq System, the amplified TCR beta libraries were sequenced as 87-base-pair reads. The source study handled its data this way. In a later analysis, some 80 million unique TCR beta chains were counted across the roughly 610 repertoires, and approximately 11 million of these chains were shared by at least two donors. Raw reads were error-corrected and collapsed into unique sequences with a nearest-neighbor algorithm that merged closely related sequences to remove PCR and sequencing errors. V, D and J gene segments were assigned by aligning CDR3 sequences to IMGT reference sequences. For a sequence to be retained, at least a six-nucleotide match to both a V gene segment and a J gene segment was required. A rearrangement was called productive if the CDR3 had no stop codons and remained in frame with V and J, and every other rearrangement was called non-productive. CDR3 was defined by IMGT convention, running from the second conserved V-encoded cysteine to the conserved J-encoded phenylalanine. In an earlier analysis of more than 550 of the donors, sequences lacking an unambiguous match to a single V gene segment were excluded. An earlier analysis of several hundred of the donors called V segments functional above 56.7% productive rearrangements and segregating when the between-donor standard deviation exceeded 5%. A statistical classification framework was built for diagnosing cytomegalovirus status from the catalog of TCR beta chain sequences. A later analysis assigned V and J genes by comparing TCR nucleotide sequences with IMGT/GENE-DB human TR gene sequences. In a later analysis, CDR3 sequences and most-parsimonious VDJ recombination scenarios were assigned using the TCRdist pipeline. In a later analysis, each TCR beta chain was defined by its CDR3 amino acid sequence together with its V-gene family, and reads lacking a unique V-gene family were excluded. To address suspected cross-contamination and a sequencing artifact, a later analysis removed 592 highly shared, low-generation-probability nucleotide sequences. A later analysis calculated a clonal expansion index for each public chain from normalized within-repertoire ranks of inferred template counts. A later analysis computed generation probabilities with a VDJ recombination model fitted to out-of-frame rearrangements, and checked the results against IGoR. In a later analysis, hypergeometric tests were used to score TCR-TCR, TCR-HLA and TCR-CMV co-occurrence, with a repertoire-size bias correction applied to TCR pairs. False discovery rates were estimated in a later analysis by permuting HLA or CMV assignments 20 times. In a later analysis, co-occurring TCRs were grouped with DBSCAN, and TCRdist sequence similarity was added when clustering was performed within HLA-allele-positive subsets. Repertoires with fewer than 30,000 or more than 120,000 public chains, plus five repertoires with anomalous nucleotide sharing, were excluded from co-occurrence clustering. The immuneACCESS repertoire file appears here via TCRdb, limited to in-frame rearrangements. These files lack a portion of the clones; in checked studies, under half of the deficit traces to unresolved V genes, and the cause of the others is not known. D and trimming come from the DNA, and the V and J calls and clone size come from that table. This sample gives over 100,000 clones in total; roughly 72% of them show up just once. The ten largest clones capture approximately 7% of the sample.

Results the study describes overall, beyond this receptor: Strong co-occurrence of HLA alleles, especially DR and DQ, made assigning TCR associations to individual alleles difficult. Correlated functional status among segregating V segments might reflect linkage disequilibrium, but an unknown experimental factor could not be ruled out. The authors suggested that the approach could potentially be generalized to other disease states and immunological phenotypes. Three of the identified cytomegalovirus-associated TCR beta chains were confirmed in vitro to be specific for cytomegalovirus antigens. In a later genetic analysis, a missense DCLRE1C variant was associated with V-gene and J-gene trimming of TCR beta chains, and the association was replicated in an independent cohort. Because some donors lacked HLA typing at each locus, the association tests relied only on the typed subset. The study listed over 150 TCR beta chains as associated with cytomegalovirus. In a later analysis, most CMV-associated TCR beta chains were found to appear HLA-restricted, with HLA associations seemingly driven largely by CMV exposure. The cohort was sequenced for TCR beta chains only, and without alpha or paired-chain data the features that could be detected were limited. While some public TCRs were present in many individuals, most TCR sequences turned up only very rarely across donors. Cytomegalovirus status was reported to be diagnosed by the classifier with high specificity and sensitivity in both the original and validation cohorts. In an earlier analysis of approximately 600 of the donors, most TCR beta V segments were observed in productive rearrangements about 87% or about 30% of the time, broadly matching IMGT annotations. A further reported finding was that TCR beta sequences accurately predicted the HLA-A and HLA-B alleles for most subjects in the first cohort. A group of highly shared sequence variants was considered likely to be a technical artifact of the sequencing pipeline. A later analysis found that HLA-associated TCR beta chains were more clonally expanded and had lower generation probabilities than equally common non-associated chains. Because counts were too low, roughly 17 rarely observed V segments, including chromosome 9 orphons, were left out of the earlier analysis of some 640 of the donors. A later analysis reported that several top co-occurrence clusters appeared linked to parvovirus B19, influenza, CMV and Epstein-Barr virus. According to a later analysis, TCR association rates differed among HLA loci, with DRB1 alleles showing the most associated TCRs and HLA-C alleles showing the fewest. A later genetic analysis reported fewer N-insertions in productive TCRs among donors in an Asian-associated ancestry cluster than the roughly 700-donor mean. Sequencing depth was assumed to be roughly uniform across donors in the presence/absence analyses, though that assumption may not hold. At a false discovery rate of 0.05, a later analysis linked some 18,000 TCR beta sequences to specific HLA alleles. The only immune exposure information available for the cohort was CMV serostatus.

Sequences were obtained from PBMCs. The TCR originated in a male donor in good health and CMV-seronegative.

The CDR3: CASRGRWTGGEETQYF. The bases read TGTGCCAGCAGGGGGCGATGGACAGGGGGCGAGGAGACCCAGTACTTC. This sequence uses TRBV28 and TRBJ2-5; a stretch of 11 junction bases matches TRBD1. V is pruned by 6 bases and J by 5 bases, leaving 11 bases of the junction without a gene match. Via the germline V gene, CDR1 is MDHEN and CDR2 SYDVKM. The CDR3 holds 16 amino acids from the cysteine to the phenylalanine. The CDR3 DNA has 48 bases and is translated from base 1.